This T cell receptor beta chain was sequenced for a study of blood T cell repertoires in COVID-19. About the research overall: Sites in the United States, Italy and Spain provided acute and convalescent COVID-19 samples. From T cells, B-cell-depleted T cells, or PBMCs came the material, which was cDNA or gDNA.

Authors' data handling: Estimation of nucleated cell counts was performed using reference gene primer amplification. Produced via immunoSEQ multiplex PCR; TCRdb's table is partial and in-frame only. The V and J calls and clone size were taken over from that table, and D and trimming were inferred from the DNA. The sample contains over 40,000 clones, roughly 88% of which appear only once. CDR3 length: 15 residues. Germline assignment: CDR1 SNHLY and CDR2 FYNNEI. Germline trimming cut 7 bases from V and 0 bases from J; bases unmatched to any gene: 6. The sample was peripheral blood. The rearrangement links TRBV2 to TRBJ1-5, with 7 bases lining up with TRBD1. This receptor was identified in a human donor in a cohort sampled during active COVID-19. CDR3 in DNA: TGTGCCAGCAAGGGACAGCCTTATAGCAATCAGCCCCAGCATTTT. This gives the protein CASKGQPYSNQPQHF.